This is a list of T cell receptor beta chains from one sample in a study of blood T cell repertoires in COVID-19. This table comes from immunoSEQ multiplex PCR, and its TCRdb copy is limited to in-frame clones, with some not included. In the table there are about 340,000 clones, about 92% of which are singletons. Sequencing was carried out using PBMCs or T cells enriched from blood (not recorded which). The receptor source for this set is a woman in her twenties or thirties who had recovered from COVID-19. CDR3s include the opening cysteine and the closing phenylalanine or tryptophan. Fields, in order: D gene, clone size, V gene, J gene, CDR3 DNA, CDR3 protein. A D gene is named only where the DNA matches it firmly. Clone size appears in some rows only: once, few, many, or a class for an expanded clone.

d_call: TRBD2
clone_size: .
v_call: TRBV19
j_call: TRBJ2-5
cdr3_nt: TGTGCCAGTACTAGCGGGAGGGAAGAGACCCAGTACTTC
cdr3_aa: CASTSGREETQYF

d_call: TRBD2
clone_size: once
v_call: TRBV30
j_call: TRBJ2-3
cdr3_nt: TGTGCCTGGACCCGGGGGGCAGATACGCAGTATTTT
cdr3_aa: CAWTRGADTQYF

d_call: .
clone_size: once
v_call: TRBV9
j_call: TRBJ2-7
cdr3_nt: TGTGCCAGCAGCGCCACGAGGGTTACCTACGAGCAGTACTTC
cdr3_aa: CASSATRVTYEQYF

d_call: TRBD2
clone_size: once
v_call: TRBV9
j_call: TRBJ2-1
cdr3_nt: TGTGCCAGCAGCCCGGGACTAGCGGGAGCCTACAATGAGCAGTTCTTC
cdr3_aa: CASSPGLAGAYNEQFF

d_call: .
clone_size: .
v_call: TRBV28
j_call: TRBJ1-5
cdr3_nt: TGTGCCAGCAGTTTAGCCGGGGGGGGCAATCAGCCCCAGCATTTT
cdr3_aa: CASSLAGGGNQPQHF

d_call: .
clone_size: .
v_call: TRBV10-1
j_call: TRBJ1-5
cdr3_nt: TGCGCCAGCACCACAGGTCAGCCCCAGCATTTT
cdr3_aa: CASTTGQPQHF

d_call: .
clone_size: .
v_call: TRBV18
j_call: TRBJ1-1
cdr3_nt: TGTGCCAGCTCCGGGCGGGGATCCTACACTGAAGCTTTCTTT
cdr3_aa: CASSGRGSYTEAFF

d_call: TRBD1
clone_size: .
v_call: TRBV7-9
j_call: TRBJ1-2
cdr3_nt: TGTGCCAGCAGCCCATATTCCAGGGGGGCCTATGGCTACACCTTC
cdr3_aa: CASSPYSRGAYGYTF

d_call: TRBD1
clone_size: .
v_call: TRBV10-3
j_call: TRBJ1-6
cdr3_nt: TGTGCCATCAGCGGACAGGGAGGCAATTCACCCCTCCACTTT
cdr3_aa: CAISGQGGNSPLHF

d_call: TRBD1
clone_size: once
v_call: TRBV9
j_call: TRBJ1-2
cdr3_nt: TGTGCCAGCAGCACAACGACAGGGGGCCACTATGGCTACACCTTC
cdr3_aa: CASSTTTGGHYGYTF

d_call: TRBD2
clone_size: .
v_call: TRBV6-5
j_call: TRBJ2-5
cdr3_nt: TGTGCCAGCAGTTATAGCGGGGCAAGGGAGACCCAGTACTTC
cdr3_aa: CASSYSGARETQYF

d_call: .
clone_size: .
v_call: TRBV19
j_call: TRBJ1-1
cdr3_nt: TGTGCCAGTACCCAAGAAGGTAGGGGCACTGAAGCTTTCTTT
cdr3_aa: CASTQEGRGTEAFF

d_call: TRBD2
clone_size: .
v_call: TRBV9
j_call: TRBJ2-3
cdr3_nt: TGTGCCAGCAGCCTACCGGGGGGGGGCTCGGGAGATACGCAGTATTTT
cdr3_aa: CASSLPGGGSGDTQYF

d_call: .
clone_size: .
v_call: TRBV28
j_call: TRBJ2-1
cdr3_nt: TGTGCCAGCAGTGGGCAGGGGCGCGATGAGCAGTTCTTC
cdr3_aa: CASSGQGRDEQFF

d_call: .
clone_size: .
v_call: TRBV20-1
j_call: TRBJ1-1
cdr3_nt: TGCAGTGCTAGAGATACCAGGGCTTTCTTT
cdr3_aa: CSARDTRAFF

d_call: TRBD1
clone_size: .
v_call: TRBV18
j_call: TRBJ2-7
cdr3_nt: TGTGCCAGCTCACCAGGGACAGGGGGATACGAGCAGTACTTC
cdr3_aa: CASSPGTGGYEQYF

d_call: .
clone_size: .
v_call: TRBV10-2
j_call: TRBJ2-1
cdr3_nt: TGCGCCAGCATACAGGGTATCTCCTACAATGAGCAGTTCTTC
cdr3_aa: CASIQGISYNEQFF

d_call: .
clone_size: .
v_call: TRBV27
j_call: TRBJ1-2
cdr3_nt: TGTGCCAGCAGTTTAGAGAGGGTGGGCGGCTATGGCTACACCTTC
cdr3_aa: CASSLERVGGYGYTF

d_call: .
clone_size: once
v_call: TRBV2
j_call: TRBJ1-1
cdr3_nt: TGTGCCAGCAGTGCGACAGCCACTGAAGCTTTCTTT
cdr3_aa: CASSATATEAFF

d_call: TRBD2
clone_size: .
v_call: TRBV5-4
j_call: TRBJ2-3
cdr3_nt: TGTGCCAGCAGCTCCCCGCCTAGCGGGACTGGGGGAGGCACAGATACGCAGTATTTT
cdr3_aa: CASSSPPSGTGGGTDTQYF

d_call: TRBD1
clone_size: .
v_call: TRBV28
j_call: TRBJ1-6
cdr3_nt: TGTGCCAGCCGGGACAGGGGTTATAATTCACCCCTCCACTTT
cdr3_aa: CASRDRGYNSPLHF

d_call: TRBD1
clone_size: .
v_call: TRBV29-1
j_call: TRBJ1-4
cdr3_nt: TGCAGCGTCGCGACAGGGGGCCATGAAAAACTGTTTTTT
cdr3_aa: CSVATGGHEKLFF

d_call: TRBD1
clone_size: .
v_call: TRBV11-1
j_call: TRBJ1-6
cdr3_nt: TGTGCCAGCAGCTTATCTAGGGGGCTATCACCCCTCCACTTT
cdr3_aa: CASSLSRGLSPLHF

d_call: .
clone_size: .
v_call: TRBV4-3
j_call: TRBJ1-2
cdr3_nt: TGCGCCAGCAGCCAAGATCCCTGGCAGGCACCCTATGGCTACACCTTC
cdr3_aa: CASSQDPWQAPYGYTF

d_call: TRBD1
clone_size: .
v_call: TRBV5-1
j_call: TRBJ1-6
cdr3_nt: TGCGCCAGCAGACCAACCGGGACAGGAATGTATTCACCCCTCCACTTT
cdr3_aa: CASRPTGTGMYSPLHF

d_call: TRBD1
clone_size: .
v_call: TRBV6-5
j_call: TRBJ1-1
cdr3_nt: TGTGCCAGCAAAATAGGACAGGAGAACACTGAAGCTTTCTTT
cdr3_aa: CASKIGQENTEAFF

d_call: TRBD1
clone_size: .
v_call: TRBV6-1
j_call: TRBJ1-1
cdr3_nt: TGTGCCAGCAGTGAAACCCGGGACAGGAACACTGAAGCTTTCTTT
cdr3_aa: CASSETRDRNTEAFF

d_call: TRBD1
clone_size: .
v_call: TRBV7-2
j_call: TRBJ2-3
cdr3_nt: TGTGCCACTAGACAGGGCGGGAGCACAGATACGCAGTATTTT
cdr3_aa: CATRQGGSTDTQYF

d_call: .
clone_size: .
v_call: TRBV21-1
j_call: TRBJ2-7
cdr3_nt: TGTGCCAGCAGCAAAGGGGGACTAGCGGGCGGATCGAGCTCCTACGAGCAGTACTTC
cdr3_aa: CASSKGGLAGGSSSYEQYF

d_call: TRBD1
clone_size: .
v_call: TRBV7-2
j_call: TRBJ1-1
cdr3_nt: TGTGCCAGCAGCGCCCCCAGGGGGAGAAACACTGAAGCTTTCTTT
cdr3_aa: CASSAPRGRNTEAFF

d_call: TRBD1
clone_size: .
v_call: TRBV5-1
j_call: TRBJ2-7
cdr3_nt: TGCGCCAGCAGCCCGACAGGGGGGCCCTACGAGCAGTACTTC
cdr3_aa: CASSPTGGPYEQYF

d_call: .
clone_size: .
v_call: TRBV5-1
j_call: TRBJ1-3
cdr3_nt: TGCGCCAGCAAGAACAGGGCTGAGGACACCATATATTTT
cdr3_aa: CASKNRAEDTIYF

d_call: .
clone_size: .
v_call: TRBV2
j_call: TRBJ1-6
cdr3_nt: TGTGCCAGCAGTGGGAGGGGTAATTCACCCCTCCACTTT
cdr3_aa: CASSGRGNSPLHF

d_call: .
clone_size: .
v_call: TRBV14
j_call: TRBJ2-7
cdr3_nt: TGTGCCAGCAGCCTCAGACAGTTCCCCTACGAGCAGTACTTC
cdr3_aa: CASSLRQFPYEQYF

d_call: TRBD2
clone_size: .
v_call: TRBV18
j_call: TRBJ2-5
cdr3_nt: TGTGCCAGCTCACCAACGGTAACTAGCGTCCAAGAGACCCAGTACTTC
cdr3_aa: CASSPTVTSVQETQYF

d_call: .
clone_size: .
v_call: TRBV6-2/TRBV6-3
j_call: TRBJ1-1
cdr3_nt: TGTGCCAGCAGTTACACAGGGATGAACACTGAAGCTTTCTTT
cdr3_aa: CASSYTGMNTEAFF

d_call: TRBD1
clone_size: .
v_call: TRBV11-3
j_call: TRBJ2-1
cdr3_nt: TGTGCCAGCAGCTTAACGACAGGGGTAGGGGAGCAGTTCTTC
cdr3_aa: CASSLTTGVGEQFF

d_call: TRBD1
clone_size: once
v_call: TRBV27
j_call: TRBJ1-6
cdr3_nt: TGTGCCAGCAGTTTATACGACAGGGTGAATTCACCCCTCCACTTT
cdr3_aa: CASSLYDRVNSPLHF

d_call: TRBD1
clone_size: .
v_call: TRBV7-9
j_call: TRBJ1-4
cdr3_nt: TGTGCCAGCAGCTCCCGGGGACAGGGGGAGACTAATGAAAAACTGTTTTTT
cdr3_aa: CASSSRGQGETNEKLFF

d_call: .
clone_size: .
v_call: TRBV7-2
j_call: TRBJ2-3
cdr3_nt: TGTGCCAGCAGCTTAGGGCCAGATACGCAGTATTTT
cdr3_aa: CASSLGPDTQYF

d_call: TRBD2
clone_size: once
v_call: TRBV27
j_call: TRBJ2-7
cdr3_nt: TGTGCCAGCAGTGAAAGAGCGGGGGGTTCGCAGTACTTC
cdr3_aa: CASSERAGGSQYF

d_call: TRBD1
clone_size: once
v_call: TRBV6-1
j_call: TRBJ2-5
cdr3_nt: TGTGCCAGCAGTAAAGCTAGGACAGGGCTCCAAGAGACCCAGTACTTC
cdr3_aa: CASSKARTGLQETQYF

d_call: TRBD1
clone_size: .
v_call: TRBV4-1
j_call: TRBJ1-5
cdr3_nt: TGCGCCAGCAGCCAAGTTGGGACAGGGACGGATCAGCCCCAGCATTTT
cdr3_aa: CASSQVGTGTDQPQHF

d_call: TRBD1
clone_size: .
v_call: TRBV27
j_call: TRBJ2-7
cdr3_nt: TGTGCCAGCAGTTACGGACAGGGGGCCTACGAGCAGTACTTC
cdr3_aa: CASSYGQGAYEQYF

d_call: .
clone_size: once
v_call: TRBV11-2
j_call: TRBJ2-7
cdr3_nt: TGTGCCAGCAGCCCGCAGACAACCTACGAGCAGTACTTC
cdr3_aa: CASSPQTTYEQYF

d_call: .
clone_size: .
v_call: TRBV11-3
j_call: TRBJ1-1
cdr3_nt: TGTGCCAGCAGCGGCTTGAACACTGAAGCTTTCTTT
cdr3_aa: CASSGLNTEAFF

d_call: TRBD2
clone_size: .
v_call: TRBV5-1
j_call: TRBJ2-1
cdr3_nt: TGCGCCAGCGCCGGGACTAGCGGGAGAGGATCTTACAATGAGCAGTTCTTC
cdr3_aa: CASAGTSGRGSYNEQFF

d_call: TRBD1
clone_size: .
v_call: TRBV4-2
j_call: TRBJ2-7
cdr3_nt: TGTGCCAGCAGCCAAGTGGGGGGACAGGGTCTCTACGAGCAGTACTTC
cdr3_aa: CASSQVGGQGLYEQYF

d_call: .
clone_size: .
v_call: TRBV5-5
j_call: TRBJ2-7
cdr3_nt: TGTGCCAGCAGCTTGGAATTCTTTCTTTACGAGCAGTACTTC
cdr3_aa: CASSLEFFLYEQYF

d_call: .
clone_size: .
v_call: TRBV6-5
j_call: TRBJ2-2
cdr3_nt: TGTGCCAGCAGTTACTCGAGGGCAACCGGGGAGCTGTTTTTT
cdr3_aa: CASSYSRATGELFF

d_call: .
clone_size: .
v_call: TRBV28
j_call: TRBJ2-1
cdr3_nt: TGTGCCAGCAGTCTGGACCAGGGGAGGGATGAGCAGTTCTTC
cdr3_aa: CASSLDQGRDEQFF

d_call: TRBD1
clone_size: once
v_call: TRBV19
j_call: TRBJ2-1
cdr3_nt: TGTGCCAGTAGTATTTGGGGACAGGGTAGCAATGAGCAGTTCTTC
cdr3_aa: CASSIWGQGSNEQFF

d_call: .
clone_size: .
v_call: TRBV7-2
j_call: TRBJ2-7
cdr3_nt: TGTGCCAGCAGCTTAGATCAGCGGGCCCCCCTGGAGCAGTACTTC
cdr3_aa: CASSLDQRAPLEQYF

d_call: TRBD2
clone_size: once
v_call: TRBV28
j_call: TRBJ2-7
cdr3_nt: TGTGCCAGCAGCACATCTTTGGGACTAGCGGGTTCCTACGAGCAGTACTTC
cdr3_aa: CASSTSLGLAGSYEQYF

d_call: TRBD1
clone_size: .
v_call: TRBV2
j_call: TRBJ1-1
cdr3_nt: TGTGCCAGCAGACCTCAGGGGGGCAACACTGAAGCTTTCTTT
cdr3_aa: CASRPQGGNTEAFF

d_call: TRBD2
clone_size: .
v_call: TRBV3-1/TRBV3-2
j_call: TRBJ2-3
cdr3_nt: TGTGCCAGCAGCCTACGACTAGCGGGGGCCCACACAGATACGCAGTATTTT
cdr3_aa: CASSLRLAGAHTDTQYF

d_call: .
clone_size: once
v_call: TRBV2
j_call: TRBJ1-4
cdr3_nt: TGTGCCAGCAGTGAACTGACGGGGGTAGGGGAAAAACTGTTTTTT
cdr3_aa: CASSELTGVGEKLFF

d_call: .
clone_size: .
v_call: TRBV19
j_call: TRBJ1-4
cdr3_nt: TGTGCCAGTAGTAGGGCGTTTAGTGCAACTAATGAAAAACTGTTTTTT
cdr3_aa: CASSRAFSATNEKLFF

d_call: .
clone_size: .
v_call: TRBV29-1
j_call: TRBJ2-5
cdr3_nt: TGCAGCGTTGACAGGGTAGGACAAGAGACCCAGTACTTC
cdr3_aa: CSVDRVGQETQYF

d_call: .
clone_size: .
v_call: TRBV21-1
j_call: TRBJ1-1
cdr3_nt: TGTGCCAGCAGCAAAGAGGGGCAGGGAAGGACTGAAGCTTTCTTT
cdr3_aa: CASSKEGQGRTEAFF